The rows below give T cell receptor beta chains drawn from one sample of a study of blood T cell repertoires in COVID-19. Sequencing was performed with immunoSEQ multiplex PCR; in TCRdb, only in-frame clones are kept and a portion is missing. The sample carries approximately 180,000 clones, around 80% recorded once. Source material: PBMCs or T cells enriched from blood (not recorded which). The receptors derive from a woman aged 50 to 60 with acute COVID-19. Both conserved end residues are trimmed from each CDR3.

V,CDR3
TRBV28,ASSPGGRMNTEAF
TRBV5-8,ASSFPATGYGYT
TRBV19,ASSPGLAYNEQF
TRBV3-1/TRBV3-2,ASSLRGSGGPDTQY
TRBV28,ASRLNRDRHNYGYT
TRBV7-2,ASSLASGGTDTQY
TRBV19,ASTMTGGVSIWGYT
TRBV27,ASRASGRNTEAF
TRBV7-2,ASSSSGGLNEQF
TRBV10-3,ATATGTGAYGYT
TRBV19,ASSMTGGSSYNEQF
TRBV4-3,ASSQEYRGSNYGYT
TRBV9,ASSGQGSSPLH
TRBV4-1,ASSPGQGPLSPLH
TRBV6-4,ASRETAGALTDTQY
TRBV27,ASSLSIAGGPKTQY
TRBV7-2,ASSLSTGYSNQPQH
TRBV7-3,ASSGPSTDTQY
TRBV19,ASSIKGRGAGDTQY
TRBV19,ASTPTLDGGPQH
TRBV29-1,SAARQGLTEAF
TRBV30,AWNRVTGNTIY
TRBV6-5,ASSTGLNTEAF
TRBV19,ASSYGEPQH
TRBV2,ASSLTGANEKLF
TRBV14,ASAVTQGYTEAF
TRBV18,ASSPTKAEETQY
TRBV19,ASSIRGGGYT
TRBV19,ASSPLGTSAGYLGGTQY
TRBV12-3/TRBV12-4,ASRRVKEQF
TRBV6-5,ASIGRENSNQPQH
TRBV7-2,ASSLMGQGSYGYT
TRBV24-1,ATSEEYRGSDTQY
TRBV2,ASAGVGYQPQH
TRBV28,ASNSAGATNEKLF
TRBV14,ASSLDRPPQETQY
TRBV11-2,ASSLGAGNSPLH
TRBV28,ASSLQLAGGHEKLF
TRBV20-1,SASLGLDRGSRGYT
TRBV27,ASSLSSVDEQF
TRBV19,ASSRGQVFNQPQH
TRBV5-6,ASSLLQSNQPQH
TRBV5-8,ASSFGGKQANYGYT
TRBV10-1,ASSELRGSSYNEQF
TRBV5-1,ASSPQTGYIYGYT
TRBV4-3,ASSQVWGEKEAF
TRBV24-1,ATSDLGQGANEQF
TRBV5-5,ASSGWTGDYGYT
TRBV11-2,ASSLVGPGGYT
TRBV7-9,ASSSIRRHSYGYT
TRBV13,ASSRQGGRQPQH
TRBV11-3,ASSSRTGGNTEAF
TRBV11-1,ASSRQGLNEQF
TRBV28,ASSPQGRGGYT
TRBV19,ASSMALSTDTQY
TRBV6-6,ASSYSDRPYGYT
TRBV18,ASSPNRVQGYNEQF
TRBV7-2,ASSSSGGTNTEAF
TRBV19,ATRTRGQLNTEAF
TRBV19,ASSISGGLAGSTGELF